This is a list of T cell receptor beta chains from one sample in a study of memory CD4+ T cells and cytomegalovirus serostatus. TCRdb's table, derived via immunoSEQ multiplex PCR, lists solely in-frame clones and lacks some. There are over 50,000 clones in the sample; more than 75% occur only once, and about 1% lies in the top ten. The specimen was memory CD4+ T cells from blood. Receptors were obtained from an adult in good health and CMV-seronegative. Each CDR3 is given with its conserved first and last residue. Each record gives: J gene, clone size, V gene, D gene, CDR3 DNA, CDR3 protein. The D gene is left open where the match is weak. Some rows have no size entry. The others give once, few or many, or a class for an expanded clone.

>TRBJ1-5|NA|TRBV16|NA
TGTGCCAGCAGCCAATCGTCGGTAAGGGAGGCGCCCCAGCATTTT
CASSQSSVREAPQHF
>TRBJ2-7|NA|TRBV5-1|NA
TGCGCCAGCAGCTTGATAGTGTCAGGAGGGGGCCTCGAGCAGTACTTC
CASSLIVSGGGLEQYF
>TRBJ2-3|NA|TRBV5-1|NA
TGCGCCAGCAGCTTCGGGAGTAGTGAGGATACGCAGTATTTT
CASSFGSSEDTQYF
>TRBJ1-2|once|TRBV5-4|NA
TGTGCCAGCAGTTCCGACAGGTTCTATGGCTACACCTTC
CASSSDRFYGYTF
>TRBJ2-4|once|TRBV2|NA
TGTGCCAGCAGTGAAGCGCTTTTAGGACAGCTACTAGCCAAAAACATTCAGTACTTC
CASSEALLGQLLAKNIQYF
>TRBJ1-2|NA|TRBV18|NA
TGTGCCAGCTCACCAGGGAGCAGTTCCTACCGGAGCTACACCTTC
CASSPGSSSYRSYTF
>TRBJ1-3|NA|TRBV5-1|NA
TGCGCCAGCAGCCTATCACAGGCAGCCCTTGGAAACACCATATATTTT
CASSLSQAALGNTIYF
>TRBJ1-2|few|TRBV5-4|NA
TGTGCCAGCAGCTTGGTGGGGGAGGGGGGCGGCTACACCTTC
CASSLVGEGGGYTF
>TRBJ2-3|NA|TRBV28|TRBD2
TGTGCCAGCAGTACCTCGCGGGAGGTGGATACGCAGTATTTT
CASSTSREVDTQYF
>TRBJ1-5|few|TRBV6-1|TRBD1
TGTGCCAGCAGTGGGGACAGGGGGTATAGTCAGCCCCAGCATTTT
CASSGDRGYSQPQHF
>TRBJ1-2|few|TRBV5-1|TRBD1
TGCGCCAGCAGCTTGGACACAGGGGCGGGTGGCTACACCTTC
CASSLDTGAGGYTF
>TRBJ2-7|NA|TRBV7-2|NA
TGTGCCAGCAGCTTAGTCCCTTCTAGCTCCTACGAGCAGTACTTC
CASSLVPSSSYEQYF
>TRBJ1-2|NA|TRBV18|NA
TGTGCCAGCTCACCTGCGACCGGGACTCGTGAACCTAACTATGGCTACACCTTC
CASSPATGTREPNYGYTF
>TRBJ2-3|NA|TRBV12-5|TRBD1
TGTGCTAGTGGGACAGGGAACACAGATACGCAGTATTTT
CASGTGNTDTQYF
>TRBJ1-5|once|TRBV6-1|NA
TGTGCCAGCAGTGCGGTTACAGGGTCACATCAGCCCCAGCATTTT
CASSAVTGSHQPQHF
>TRBJ2-5|NA|TRBV19|NA
TGTGCCAGTACCCCGGGCGGGTCCAACCAAGAGACCCAGTACTTC
CASTPGGSNQETQYF
>TRBJ1-2|few|TRBV11-2|NA
TGTGCCAGCAGCCGCACCCTAGGGGATGGCTACACCTTC
CASSRTLGDGYTF
>TRBJ2-3|once|TRBV12-2|NA
TGTGCAAGTCGCTTTGATAGTCCCTGGCGGGGGGGCCCGGGAGATACGCAGTATTTT
CASRFDSPWRGGPGDTQYF
>TRBJ1-2|NA|TRBV10-3|NA
TGTGCCATCAGTGGGGACAACTATGGCTACACCTTC
CAISGDNYGYTF
>TRBJ2-7|NA|TRBV30|NA
TGTGCCTCGTCCCCGCACGGGGTTTCTAGAGAGCAGTACTTC
CASSPHGVSREQYF
>TRBJ1-2|NA|TRBV7-3|NA
TGTGCCAGCAGCTTAAGGGCGACCACGGATGGCTACACCTTC
CASSLRATTDGYTF
>TRBJ2-5|NA|TRBV2|NA
TGTGCCAGCAGGGGATCGTTGTACCAAGAGACCCAGTACTTC
CASRGSLYQETQYF
>TRBJ2-7|NA|TRBV15|TRBD2
TGTGCCACCAGCAGAGGCCTAGCGGGGCCTAAAGGGGCCTACGAGCAGTACTTC
CATSRGLAGPKGAYEQYF
>TRBJ1-1|NA|TRBV6-5|NA
TGTGCCAGCAGCCGCCGAGGGCCTTTGAACACTGAAGCTTTCTTT
CASSRRGPLNTEAFF
>TRBJ2-6|NA|TRBV2|NA
TGTGCCAGCAGTGAAGATGGCGGACAGAGAGCCGTCCTGACTTTC
CASSEDGGQRAVLTF
>TRBJ2-3|once|TRBV7-9|NA
TGTGCCAGCAGCTCGTACTTCCGGGATCGCGGCACAGATACGCAGTATTTT
CASSSYFRDRGTDTQYF
>TRBJ2-3|NA|TRBV6-6|NA
TGTGCCAGCAGTTACGCCCTGGGCGGCACAGATACGCAGTATTTT
CASSYALGGTDTQYF
>TRBJ2-6|NA|TRBV5-6|NA
TGTGCCAGCAGCGTACGGGGGACTGGGGCCAACGTCCTGACTTTC
CASSVRGTGANVLTF
>TRBJ1-4|once|TRBV7-8|NA
TGTGCCAGCAGTCCTGATCCCGCTCCGCGCAGGGAAAAACTGTTTTTT
CASSPDPAPRREKLFF
>TRBJ2-2|NA|TRBV9|NA
TGTGCCAGCAGCGTATCTAGCAACACCGGGGAGCTGTTTTTT
CASSVSSNTGELFF
>TRBJ1-1|NA|TRBV27|TRBD1
TGTGCCAGCAGTTTATCGATAACAGGGGGCTTGAGCACTGAAGCTTTCTTT
CASSLSITGGLSTEAFF
>TRBJ2-5|NA|TRBV5-1|TRBD2
TGCGCCAGCAGCCACGGGTTTAGCGGGAGGCCCGGGGAGACCCAGTACTTC
CASSHGFSGRPGETQYF
>TRBJ1-2|few|TRBV9|NA
TGTGCCAGCAGCGTAGGGGGACTGTCGTATACTAAGGGTGGCTACACCTTC
CASSVGGLSYTKGGYTF
>TRBJ2-1|NA|TRBV5-1|NA
TGCGCCAGCAGCTCTGGGGGTAGGGAATCAAGGGAGCAGTTCTTC
CASSSGGRESREQFF
>TRBJ2-3|NA|TRBV7-2|NA
TGTGCCAGCAGCTTACAAAGCTCTGGAGATACGCAGTATTTT
CASSLQSSGDTQYF
>TRBJ1-2|NA|TRBV7-3|TRBD1
TGTGCCAGCAGCTCCGACAGGGTTTTTGGCTACACCTTC
CASSSDRVFGYTF
>TRBJ2-7|NA|TRBV6-1|TRBD1
TGTGCCAGCAGTGAAGCCGGGACAGGGGCCTACGAGCAGTACTTC
CASSEAGTGAYEQYF
>TRBJ1-3|NA|TRBV11-2|TRBD1
TGTGCCAGCAGCTTAGGGACAGGCCCTGGAAACACCATATATTTT
CASSLGTGPGNTIYF
>TRBJ2-1|NA|TRBV4-2|TRBD2
TGTGCCAGCAGCCTAGCGGGAGACTCCAATGAGCAGTTCTTC
CASSLAGDSNEQFF
>TRBJ2-2|NA|TRBV14|NA
TGTGCCAGCAGCCAAGTGGTAGTCGGCACCGGGGAGCTGTTTTTT
CASSQVVVGTGELFF
>TRBJ2-7|NA|TRBV19|TRBD2
TGTGCCAGTAGTTTCTCGGCGGGAGGCTACGAGCAGTACTTC
CASSFSAGGYEQYF
>TRBJ2-7|few|TRBV19|NA
TGTGCCAGTAGTATATCTGGCGGAACCTACGAGCAGTACTTC
CASSISGGTYEQYF
>TRBJ2-1|once|TRBV30|NA
TGTGCCTGGAGTGCCCAGACGAATGAGCAGTTCTTC
CAWSAQTNEQFF
>TRBJ1-1|NA|TRBV7-2|NA
TGTGCCAGCAGCTTAGGTGGGTTCACGGGCGTGAACACTGAAGCTTTCTTT
CASSLGGFTGVNTEAFF
>TRBJ2-3|NA|TRBV28|NA
TGTGCCAGCAGTTTATCTAGGGGTGGTACAGATACGCAGTATTTT
CASSLSRGGTDTQYF
>TRBJ2-3|NA|TRBV9|NA
TGTGCCAGCAGCCTACAAACTTCAGATACGCAGTATTTT
CASSLQTSDTQYF
>TRBJ2-5|once|TRBV6-5|TRBD1
TGTGCCAGCAGTTGGGGGACAGGGGATACCCAGTACTTC
CASSWGTGDTQYF
>TRBJ2-5|few|TRBV7-9|NA
TGTGCCAGCAGCTCCAGGGGACCGGAGACCCAGTACTTC
CASSSRGPETQYF
>TRBJ2-1|NA|TRBV10-2|TRBD2
TGCGCCAGCAGTGCAAGGACTAGCGGGAGGAGCAATGAGCAGTTCTTC
CASSARTSGRSNEQFF
>TRBJ1-4|NA|TRBV6-6|TRBD1
TGTGCCAGCAGTGGACAGGGAAGGTCTAATGAAAAACTGTTTTTT
CASSGQGRSNEKLFF
>TRBJ2-5|NA|TRBV4-1|NA
TGCGCCAGCAGCCAAGCCCCCGGGACTGACACAGGGGAGACCCAGTACTTC
CASSQAPGTDTGETQYF
>TRBJ1-2|NA|TRBV5-1|NA
TGCGCCAGCAGCTTGGTTGGCAGGGGACGTGGCTACACCTTC
CASSLVGRGRGYTF
>TRBJ2-2|NA|TRBV6-1|TRBD2
TGTGCCACCCGACTAGCGGGAAACACCGGGGAGCTGTTTTTT
CATRLAGNTGELFF
>TRBJ1-1|NA|TRBV5-3|NA
TGTGCCAGTGGGGGGCCGCCCACGAACACTGAAGCTTTCTTT
CASGGPPTNTEAFF
>TRBJ1-2|NA|TRBV19|NA
TGTGCCACCGCCCCGGGTCGGTATATCTATGGCTACACCTTC
CATAPGRYIYGYTF
>TRBJ2-7|NA|TRBV6-6|NA
TGTGCCAGCAGTTACTCGTTTGCGCAGGGTGGCTACGAGCAGTACTTC
CASSYSFAQGGYEQYF